Listed below are T cell receptor beta chains from one sample, sequenced in a study of cytomegalovirus exposure and HLA in healthy donors. The method was immunoSEQ multiplex PCR; TCRdb's version includes in-frame clones alone and lacks a portion of them. The table has about 150,000 clones, less than 80% seen once; the top ten hold about 1.7%. Sequenced: PBMCs. These receptors all stem from a female donor in good health and CMV-seropositive. Both conserved end residues are part of each CDR3. D genes are given only for firm matches. Size tells how often a clone was seen (once, few, many) or the class of an expanded clone, and some rows leave it out.

d_gene	abundance	v_gene	j_gene	CDR3aa	CDR3nt
TRBD1	NA	TRBV30	TRBJ2-5	CAWSVGTAPGIKTQYF	TGTGCCTGGAGTGTGGGGACAGCCCCGGGAATAAAGACCCAGTACTTC
TRBD2	NA	TRBV4-1	TRBJ2-5	CASRELSGGAETQYF	TGCGCCAGCAGGGAACTTAGCGGGGGGGCGGAGACCCAGTACTTC
NA	NA	TRBV7-6	TRBJ2-1	CASSLADYENEQFF	TGTGCCAGCAGCTTAGCAGACTACGAGAATGAGCAGTTCTTC
NA	NA	TRBV2	TRBJ2-7	CASSEEAGATEQYF	TGTGCCAGCAGTGAGGAGGCAGGGGCGACCGAGCAGTACTTC
NA	NA	TRBV30	TRBJ1-1	CAWSGRTRFQGEAFF	TGTGCCTGGAGTGGCCGCACCAGGTTCCAGGGCGAAGCTTTCTTT
TRBD1	NA	TRBV6-1	TRBJ2-6	CASTGQGFGANVLTF	TGTGCCAGCACCGGACAGGGATTTGGGGCCAACGTCCTGACTTTC
NA	NA	TRBV16	TRBJ1-1	CASSQTQGRGMNTEAFF	TGTGCCAGCAGCCAAACCCAGGGGAGGGGGATGAACACTGAAGCTTTCTTT
TRBD1	NA	TRBV7-9	TRBJ2-7	CASSHVRYRDRGYEQYF	TGTGCCAGCAGCCATGTTAGGTACCGGGACAGGGGCTACGAGCAGTACTTC
TRBD2	NA	TRBV7-9	TRBJ2-7	CASSSRKSSGSGYEQYF	TGTGCCAGCAGCTCGAGAAAGTCTAGCGGGAGTGGCTACGAGCAGTACTTC
TRBD2	NA	TRBV14	TRBJ2-7	CASSHQAGVGSEQYF	TGTGCCAGCAGCCACCAAGCGGGAGTAGGCTCCGAGCAGTACTTC
TRBD1	NA	TRBV5-1	TRBJ1-4	CASSEDRARGEKLFF	TGCGCCAGCAGCGAGGACAGGGCCAGGGGTGAAAAACTGTTTTTT
TRBD2	NA	TRBV9	TRBJ2-3	CASSDSSGGEGTQYF	TGTGCCAGCAGCGATTCTAGCGGGGGAGAAGGGACGCAGTATTTT
TRBD2	NA	TRBV28	TRBJ2-3	CASSFGTSGGDTQYF	TGTGCCAGCAGTTTTGGGACTAGCGGGGGGGATACGCAGTATTTT
NA	few	TRBV27	TRBJ2-7	CASSFAGNYEQYF	TGTGCCAGCAGTTTCGCCGGGAACTACGAGCAGTACTTC
NA	NA	TRBV11-1	TRBJ2-5	CASSFGALLGTQYF	TGTGCCAGCAGCTTTGGGGCCCTCCTTGGGACCCAGTACTTC
TRBD2	NA	TRBV25-1	TRBJ2-7	CASSESISGRNYEQYF	TGTGCCAGCAGTGAATCTATTAGCGGGAGGAACTACGAGCAGTACTTC
TRBD1	NA	TRBV7-6	TRBJ2-2	CASSLGTGVNSGELFF	TGTGCCAGCAGCTTAGGGACAGGGGTCAACAGCGGGGAGCTGTTTTTT
TRBD2	NA	TRBV13	TRBJ2-1	CASSSRASLAGGPNEQFF	TGTGCCAGCAGCTCGCGGGCCTCACTAGCGGGAGGGCCCAATGAGCAGTTCTTC
NA	NA	TRBV28	TRBJ1-1	CASSLIQNTEAFF	TGTGCCAGCAGTTTAATACAGAACACTGAAGCTTTCTTT
TRBD1	NA	TRBV29-1	TRBJ1-1	CSVGIGQGREAFF	TGCAGCGTTGGAATCGGACAGGGACGTGAAGCTTTCTTT
TRBD1	NA	TRBV2	TRBJ2-7	CASSQTGGIYEQYF	TGTGCCAGCAGCCAGACAGGGGGCATTTACGAGCAGTACTTC
NA	NA	TRBV30	TRBJ1-1	CAWSVYWRGAKPEAFF	TGTGCCTGGAGTGTATACTGGCGGGGGGCTAAACCTGAAGCTTTCTTT
TRBD1	NA	TRBV28	TRBJ1-1	CASSLFDRAGLGAFF	TGTGCCAGCAGTTTATTTGACAGGGCAGGGTTAGGGGCTTTCTTT
TRBD1	few	TRBV4-1	TRBJ2-5	CASSQQTGAWETQYF	TGCGCCAGCAGCCAACAGACAGGGGCATGGGAGACCCAGTACTTC
TRBD1	NA	TRBV6-1	TRBJ2-1	CAHRGQLVNEQFF	TGTGCCCATCGGGGACAGCTCGTCAATGAGCAGTTCTTC
TRBD1	NA	TRBV30	TRBJ2-2	CAWSGTGGTGELFF	TGTGCCTGGAGCGGGACAGGGGGGACCGGGGAGCTGTTTTTT
TRBD1	NA	TRBV28	TRBJ1-2	CASRIGQGYGYTF	TGTGCCAGCAGAATCGGACAGGGCTATGGCTACACCTTC
TRBD2	NA	TRBV7-3	TRBJ2-3	CASSLTSGGVDTQYF	TGTGCCAGCAGCTTAACTAGCGGGGGGGTGGATACGCAGTATTTT
NA	NA	TRBV28	TRBJ1-2	CASSERRPNYGYTF	TGTGCCAGCTCCGAGAGGAGACCTAACTATGGCTACACCTTC
NA	NA	TRBV9	TRBJ2-5	CASSVAGISSLETQYF	TGTGCCAGCAGCGTAGCGGGAATAAGCTCGCTCGAGACCCAGTACTTC
NA	NA	TRBV21-1	TRBJ1-5	CASPNPPHPGGAGNQPQHF	TGTGCCAGCCCGAATCCGCCCCATCCAGGGGGCGCCGGCAATCAGCCCCAGCATTTT
NA	NA	TRBV6-1	TRBJ2-5	CASIYGGGETQYF	TGTGCCAGCATATATGGCGGAGGAGAGACCCAGTACTTC
NA	NA	TRBV6-1	TRBJ2-7	CASSGRGPTYEQYF	TGTGCCAGCAGTGGGCGGGGTCCTACCTACGAGCAGTACTTC
NA	few	TRBV6-1	TRBJ2-1	CASGGRQYNEQFF	TGTGCCAGCGGGGGGAGACAGTACAATGAGCAGTTCTTC
TRBD1	NA	TRBV29-1	TRBJ2-1	CSVPGQGIYNEQFF	TGCAGCGTCCCTGGACAGGGTATCTACAATGAGCAGTTCTTC
NA	NA	TRBV6-5	TRBJ2-7	CASSYRGSEQYF	TGTGCCAGCAGTTACCGCGGGTCCGAGCAGTACTTC
NA	NA	TRBV10-3	TRBJ2-5	CASGNPETQYF	TGTGCCAGCGGAAACCCTGAGACCCAGTACTTC
TRBD1	NA	TRBV4-1	TRBJ2-7	CASSRPGQGVWEQYF	TGCGCCAGCAGCCGGCCGGGACAGGGAGTCTGGGAGCAGTACTTC
NA	few	TRBV2	TRBJ2-3	CASSSGSTDTQYF	TGTGCCAGCAGTTCCGGTAGCACAGATACGCAGTATTTT
TRBD2	NA	TRBV4-1	TRBJ2-1	CASSQGVAGWLYNEQFF	TGCGCCAGCAGCCAAGGGGTAGCGGGCTGGTTGTACAATGAGCAGTTCTTC
TRBD1	NA	TRBV28	TRBJ2-7	CASSRPGQGLYEQYF	TGTGCCAGCAGTCGTCCGGGACAGGGTCTCTACGAGCAGTACTTC
NA	NA	TRBV29-1	TRBJ2-5	CSVVLRSGARETQYF	TGCAGCGTCGTTTTACGTTCAGGGGCGAGGGAGACCCAGTACTTC
TRBD1	once	TRBV7-9	TRBJ2-7	CSSSLGGTVGPFNF	TGTTCCAGCAGCTTAGGTGGGACAGTAGGCCCCTTTAACTTC
NA	NA	TRBV5-1	TRBJ1-4	CASSLGAGEKLFF	TGCGCCAGCAGCTTGGGGGCGGGTGAAAAACTGTTTTTT
TRBD2	NA	TRBV5-1	TRBJ2-4	CASSFSSGRHIQYF	TGCGCCAGCAGCTTCTCGAGCGGGAGGCACATTCAGTACTTC
TRBD2	NA	TRBV6-5	TRBJ2-1	CASKRAGGEQFF	TGTGCCAGCAAGCGGGCGGGGGGCGAGCAGTTCTTC
NA	NA	TRBV30	TRBJ1-6	CAWTDSYNSPLHF	TGTGCCTGGACAGATTCCTATAATTCACCCCTCCACTTT
TRBD1	NA	TRBV5-1	TRBJ2-3	CASTPLIPGQGLDTQYF	TGCGCCAGCACGCCCCTAATACCGGGACAGGGATTAGATACGCAGTATTTT
TRBD1	NA	TRBV5-1	TRBJ2-7	CARWGPAAWTGTGEQYF	TGCGCCAGGTGGGGGCCAGCAGCTTGGACAGGGACCGGCGAGCAGTACTTC
NA	NA	TRBV18	TRBJ1-1	CASSPAGVRTEAFF	TGTGCCAGCTCACCAGCGGGGGTTAGGACTGAAGCTTTCTTT